This T cell receptor (beta chain) was identified during a study of blood T cell repertoires in COVID-19. The overall study: The United States, Italy and Spain supplied acute and convalescent COVID-19 samples.

This table comes from immunoSEQ multiplex PCR, and its TCRdb copy is limited to in-frame clones, with some not included. The repertoire consists of about 220,000 clones, with approximately 83% occurring once and the leading ten covering about 3.2%. This CDR3 has 17 amino acids. Germline CDR1 reads SGHRS; CDR2 reads YFSETQ. The junction had 10 bases not matched to a gene; V was cut back by 4 bases and J by 0 bases. The receptor was derived from a woman in her sixties or seventies who had recovered from COVID-19. V usage is TRBV5-1 and J usage is TRBJ1-3; TRBD1 agrees at 7 bases. Sequenced material: PBMCs or T cells enriched from blood (not recorded which). The DNA for the CDR3 is TGCGCCAGCAGCCGGAGGACAGGCGAGAGCTCTGGAAACACCATATATTTT. It is translated as CASSRRTGESSGNTIYF.